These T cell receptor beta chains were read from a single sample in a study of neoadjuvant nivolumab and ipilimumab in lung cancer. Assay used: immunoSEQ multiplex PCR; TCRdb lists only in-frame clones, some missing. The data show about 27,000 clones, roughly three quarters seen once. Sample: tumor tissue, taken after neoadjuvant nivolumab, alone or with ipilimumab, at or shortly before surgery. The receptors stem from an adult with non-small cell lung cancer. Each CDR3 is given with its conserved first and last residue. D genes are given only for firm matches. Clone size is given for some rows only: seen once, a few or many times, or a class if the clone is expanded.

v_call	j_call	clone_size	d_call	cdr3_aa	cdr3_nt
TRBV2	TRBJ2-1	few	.	CASSDPGLSYNEQFF	TGTGCCAGCAGTGATCCGGGCCTCTCCTACAATGAGCAGTTCTTC
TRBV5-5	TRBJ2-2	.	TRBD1	CASSITGGIRSQGTGELFF	TGTGCCAGCAGCATCACAGGGGGAATTAGATCACAAGGCACCGGGGAGCTGTTTTTT
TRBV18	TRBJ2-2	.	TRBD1	CASSRDRVAGELFF	TGTGCCAGCTCACGGGACAGGGTTGCCGGGGAGCTGTTTTTT
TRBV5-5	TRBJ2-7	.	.	CASSLVGTNSYEQYF	TGTGCCAGCAGCCTAGTCGGGACAAACTCCTACGAGCAGTACTTC
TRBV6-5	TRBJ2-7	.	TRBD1	CASSNYRGEQYF	TGTGCCAGCAGTAATTACAGGGGCGAGCAGTACTTC
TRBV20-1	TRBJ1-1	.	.	CSARQNTEAFF	TGCAGTGCTCGACAGAACACTGAAGCTTTCTTT
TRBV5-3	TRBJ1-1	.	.	CARSLFLWNQQGSNTEAFF	TGTGCCAGAAGCTTATTCCTCTGGAATCAGCAGGGCTCTAACACTGAAGCTTTCTTT
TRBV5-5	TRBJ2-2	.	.	CASSVDPNTGELFF	TGTGCCAGCAGCGTGGACCCAAACACCGGGGAGCTGTTTTTT
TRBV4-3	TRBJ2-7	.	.	CASSQDRTYEQYF	TGCGCCAGCAGCCAAGACAGGACCTACGAGCAGTACTTC
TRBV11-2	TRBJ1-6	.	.	CASSLEPGPNSPLHF	TGTGCCAGCAGCTTAGAGCCGGGGCCCAATTCACCCCTCCACTTT
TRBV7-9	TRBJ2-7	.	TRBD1	CASSWDRAPYEQYF	TGTGCCAGCAGCTGGGACAGGGCCCCCTACGAGCAGTACTTC
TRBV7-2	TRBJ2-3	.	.	CASSLTRGTDTQYF	TGTGCCAGCAGCTTAACTCGAGGAACAGATACGCAGTATTTT
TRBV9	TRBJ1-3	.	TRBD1	CASSGQGRLENTIYF	TGTGCCAGCAGCGGACAGGGAAGGTTGGAAAACACCATATATTTT
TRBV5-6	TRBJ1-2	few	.	CASSLTVRGYGYTF	TGTGCCAGCAGCTTGACAGTCAGGGGATACGGCTACACCTTC
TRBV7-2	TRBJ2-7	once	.	CASSFARGYEQYF	TGTGCCAGCAGCTTCGCCAGGGGCTACGAGCAGTACTTC
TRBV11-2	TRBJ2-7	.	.	CASTGGNAYEQYF	TGTGCCAGCACCGGGGGTAATGCCTACGAGCAGTACTTC
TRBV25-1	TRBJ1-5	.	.	CASRETGSNQPQHF	TGTGCCAGCAGAGAGACAGGCAGCAATCAGCCCCAGCATTTT
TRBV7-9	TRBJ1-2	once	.	CASRGQGIDYGYTF	TGTGCCAGCAGAGGTCAGGGTATAGACTATGGCTACACCTTC
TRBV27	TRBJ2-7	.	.	CASSSQGYEQYF	TGTGCCAGCAGCTCACAGGGATACGAGCAGTACTTC
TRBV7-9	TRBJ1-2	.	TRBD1	CASSSGQGGYGYTF	TGTGCCAGCAGCTCCGGACAGGGAGGCTATGGCTACACCTTC
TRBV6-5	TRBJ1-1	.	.	CASSSDRPEAFF	TGTGCCAGCAGTTCCGACAGGCCTGAAGCTTTCTTT
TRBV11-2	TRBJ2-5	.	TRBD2	CASSISGGGETQYF	TGTGCCAGCAGCATTAGCGGGGGAGGAGAGACCCAGTACTTC
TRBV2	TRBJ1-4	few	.	CASSGSAGNEKLFF	TGTGCCAGCAGTGGGTCGGCGGGGAATGAAAAACTGTTTTTT
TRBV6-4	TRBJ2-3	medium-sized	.	CASSDSAGSTDTQYF	TGTGCCAGCAGTGACTCGGCGGGTAGCACAGATACGCAGTATTTT
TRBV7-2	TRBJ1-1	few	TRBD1	CASSDRQGISNTEAFF	TGTGCCAGCAGCGACAGACAGGGGATCTCGAACACTGAAGCTTTCTTT
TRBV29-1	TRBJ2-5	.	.	CSVAWKPGYQETQYF	TGCAGCGTGGCTTGGAAGCCGGGATACCAAGAGACCCAGTACTTC
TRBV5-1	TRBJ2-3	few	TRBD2	CASSLGDPGGAAQYF	TGCGCCAGCAGCTTGGGCGACCCCGGGGGGGCAGCGCAGTATTTT
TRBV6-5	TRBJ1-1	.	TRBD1	CASSRTGYNTEAFF	TGTGCCAGCAGTCGGACAGGGTATAACACTGAAGCTTTCTTT
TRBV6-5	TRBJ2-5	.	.	CASSPDLGAGTQYF	TGTGCCAGCAGCCCTGACCTCGGGGCGGGGACCCAGTACTTC
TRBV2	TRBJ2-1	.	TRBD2	CASSDVGLAGAYEQFF	TGTGCCAGCAGTGATGTGGGACTAGCGGGGGCGTATGAGCAGTTCTTC
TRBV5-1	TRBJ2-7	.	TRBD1	CASSLGGQGLYEQYF	TGCGCCAGCAGCTTGGGGGGACAGGGCCTCTACGAGCAGTACTTC
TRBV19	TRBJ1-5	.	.	CASNDQPQHF	TGTGCCAGTAATGACCAGCCCCAGCATTTT
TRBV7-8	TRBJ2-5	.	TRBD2	CASSPGTSGEETQYF	TGTGCCAGCAGCCCCGGGACTAGCGGGGAAGAGACCCAGTACTTC
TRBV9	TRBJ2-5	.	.	CASSVGSGGSETQYF	TGTGCCAGCAGCGTCGGTTCGGGGGGCTCAGAGACCCAGTACTTC
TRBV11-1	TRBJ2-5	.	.	CASSQGSTGIGETQYF	TGTGCCAGCAGCCAAGGTTCAACAGGGATCGGGGAGACCCAGTACTTC
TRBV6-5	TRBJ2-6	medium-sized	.	CASSRQPGNVLTF	TGTGCCAGCAGTCGACAACCTGGCAACGTCCTGACTTTC
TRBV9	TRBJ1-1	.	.	CASSPTVRAEAFF	TGTGCCAGCAGCCCAACCGTCAGGGCTGAAGCTTTCTTT
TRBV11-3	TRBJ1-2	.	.	CASSMPNPVLYGYTF	TGTGCCAGCAGCATGCCCAACCCCGTACTCTATGGCTACACCTTC
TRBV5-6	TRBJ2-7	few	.	CASSLSSGFEQYF	TGTGCCAGCAGCTTGTCGTCGGGGTTCGAGCAGTACTTC
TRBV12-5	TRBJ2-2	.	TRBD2	CASGLSSGGNTGELFF	TGTGCTAGTGGTTTAAGTAGCGGGGGCAACACCGGGGAGCTGTTTTTT
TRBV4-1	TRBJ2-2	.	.	CASSQDLALRVRNTGELFF	TGCGCCAGCAGCCAAGATCTGGCCCTAAGGGTTCGGAACACCGGGGAGCTGTTTTTT
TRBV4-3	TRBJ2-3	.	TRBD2	CASSQGTTSSTDTQYF	TGCGCCAGCAGCCAAGGTACGACTAGCAGCACAGATACGCAGTATTTT
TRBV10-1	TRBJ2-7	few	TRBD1	CASSSDREDGEQYF	TGCGCCAGCAGTTCGGACAGGGAGGATGGCGAGCAGTACTTC
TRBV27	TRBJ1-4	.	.	CASSLFWGEKLFF	TGTGCCAGCAGTTTATTCTGGGGAGAAAAACTGTTTTTT
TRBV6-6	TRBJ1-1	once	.	CASTRGDLGEAFF	TGTGCCAGCACCCGAGGGGATTTGGGTGAAGCTTTCTTT
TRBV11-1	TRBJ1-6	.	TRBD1	CASSPRTGGNSPLHF	TGTGCCAGCAGCCCGCGGACAGGGGGTAATTCACCCCTCCACTTT
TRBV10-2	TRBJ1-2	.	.	CASSGGPLSGYTF	TGCGCCAGCAGTGGGGGGCCCTTGTCCGGCTACACCTTC